Below are 10 T cell receptor beta chains sequenced from a single sample in a study of T-cell memory formation after mild COVID-19. TCRdb reprocessed the 5' RACE reads with MiXCR, giving one entry per CDR3 protein. The sample includes some 43,000 distinct CDR3 sequences, about 6.1% of them seen just once. The sequenced sample consisted of PBMCs or a T cell subset sorted from them (not recorded which). These receptors came from an adult who had mild COVID-19 (a few samples of this study predate the infection). Cell type and time point are not known.

This clonotype was recorded at least ten times. V usage is TRBV29-1 and J usage is TRBJ2-4; 8 nucleotides line up with TRBD1. V lost 2 bases to trimming and J lost 4 bases; unmatched junction nucleotides: 1. This CDR3 has 13 residues. Germline V CDR1 and CDR2: SQVTM, ANQGSEA. The CDR3 DNA is TGCAGCGTTGAACAGGGGGCGAAAAACATTCAGTACTTC. Translating gives CSVEQGAKNIQYF.

This clonotype appeared a few times. This chain joins TRBV3-1 and TRBJ1-3, with D tentatively TRBD1 (6 bases). The CDR3 spans 17 residues. Trimming removed 4 bases from V and 2 bases from J, with 18 bases in between. Germline V gene lookup returns CDR1 LGHDT and CDR2 YNNKEL (reference sequence). CDR3 DNA sequence: TGTGCCAGCAGCCCTAATGCCGGCCGGGACACTGGAAACACCATATATTTT. Its protein is CASSPNAGRDTGNTIYF. The entire variable domain, with the rest obtained from reference TRBV3-1 and TRBJ1-3, is as follows: DTAVSQTPKYLVTQMGNDKSIKCEQNLGHDTMYWYKQDSKKFLKIMFSYNNKELIINETVPNRFSPKSPDKAHLNLHINSLELGDSAVYFCASSPNAGRDTGNTIYFGEGSWLTVV.

This clonotype was detected many times. The J gene is TRBJ2-1, the V gene TRBV5-1; tentatively, D is TRBD1 (6 bases). The CDR3 consists of 15 residues. CDR1 is SGHRS, CDR2 YFSETQ, per germline. V lost 4 bases and J lost 4, with 15 bases in between. CDR3 protein: CASSLAGTFYNEQFF. CDR3 sequence (DNA): TGCGCCAGCAGCCTGGCCGGGACATTTTACAATGAGCAGTTCTTC.

CDR3 sequence reads: CASSFSYTGGDTEAFF. The CDR3 DNA follows: TGCGCCAGCAGCTTTTCCTATACAGGGGGAGACACTGAAGCTTTCTTT. This chain connects TRBV5-1 to TRBJ1-1; 8 bases fit TRBD1. This CDR3 region has 16 residues. Germline V gives CDR1 SGHRS, CDR2 YFSETQ. V lost 2 bases and J lost 3; bases outside the gene matches: 9.

This clonotype was seen at least ten times. The rearrangement joins TRBV27 to TRBJ2-2; the match to TRBD1 covers 8 bases. V gave up 2 bases and J gave up 5 bases; unmatched junction bases: 13. The CDR3 spans 18 residues. CDR1 is MNHEY and CDR2 is SMNVEV in the germline V gene (reference sequence). CDR3 sequence (DNA): TGTGCCAGCAGTTTAGTACGACAGGGGCCGACGGGAACCGGGGAGCTGTTTTTT. It encodes CASSLVRQGPTGTGELFF.

In its sample, this clonotype was seen a few times. The chain is built from TRBV20-1 and TRBJ2-7, with TRBD2 matching 9 bases. The CDR3 sequence is 15 residues long. CDR1 DFQATT and CDR2 SNEGSKA come from the germline V gene (reference sequence). The J segment lost 7 bases and the V segment lost 3 bases, leaving 13 bases of the junction unmatched. CDR3 DNA sequence: TGCAGTGCTAGGGAGATAGCGGGAGATTGGGGAGAGCAGTACTTC. It yields the protein CSAREIAGDWGEQYF.

The rearrangement links TRBV15 to TRBJ2-1; perhaps TRBD1 as D (5 bases). The CDR3 is 18 amino acids. Germline CDR1 and CDR2: LNHNV and YYDKDF (reference sequence). V was clipped by 5 bases and J by 6 bases, with 26 bases between them. CDR3 in DNA: TGTGCCACCAGCTTGGAAGGGGATAATTTAGCCCGGGCCAATGAGCAGTTCTTC. Its translation: CATSLEGDNLARANEQFF.

There are many counts of this clonotype. V gene TRBV5-1 combines with J gene TRBJ2-5, with D perhaps TRBD1 (5 bases). The CDR3 extends over 14 amino acids. Germline V lookup: CDR1 SGHRS, CDR2 YFSETQ. The V end was cut by 5 bases, the J end by 0 bases, with 11 bases between. This CDR3 reads CASRFRAYQETQYF. CDR3 coding DNA: TGCGCCAGCAGGTTCAGGGCGTACCAAGAGACCCAGTACTTC.

This clonotype was recorded a few times. The V gene is TRBV2, the J gene TRBJ1-3; D not resolved. Between the trimmed V and J ends, which lost 6 bases and 4 bases, there was a span of 7 bases. CDR3 size: 12 residues. The V gene's germline CDR1 is SNHLY and CDR2 FYNNEI. The CDR3 DNA reads as TGTGCCAGCAGGGCGTACGGAAACACCATATATTTT. Translating it yields CASRAYGNTIYF.

In this sample, this clonotype turned up many times. DNA of the CDR3: TGTGCCAGCAGTTACTCGAGACAGGGCGGGGGCTACACCTTC. Residues: CASSYSRQGGGYTF. The V and J genes are TRBV6-5 and TRBJ1-2, with TRBD1 matching 7 bases. This CDR3 spans 14 amino acids. From germline, CDR1 is MNHEY and CDR2 SVGAGI. The V and J ends lost 0 bases and 8 bases, in that order; junction bases with no gene match: 6.